The T cell receptor (beta chain) under discussion was sequenced for a study of cytomegalovirus exposure and HLA in healthy donors. Profiling relied on immunoSEQ multiplex PCR, and the TCRdb table lists in-frame clones only, not all of them. The sample holds approximately 54,000 clones, around 90% seen once. The sequenced sample was PBMCs. This sequence originates from a young woman in good health and CMV-seropositive.

As DNA, the CDR3 is TGTGCCAGCAGCTTACTGGGGACTAGCTCAGAGCAGTTCTTC. This translates into CASSLLGTSSEQFF. The rearrangement links TRBV7-3 to TRBJ2-1, with TRBD2 matching over 9 bases. V was clipped by 2 bases and J by 10 bases; unmatched bases: 6. Germline V gene sequence: CDR1 SGHTA, CDR2 FQGTGA. The CDR3 has 14 residues.